Below, 24 T cell receptor beta chains from the same sample are listed, as sequenced in a study of T cells expressing NK-cell markers. Reprocessing the 5' RACE reads, TCRdb reports a single entry for every CDR3 protein and omits DNA. The sample is made up of 300,000 to 450,000 distinct CDR3 sequences, and the top ten hold roughly 5.2% of it. Material for sequencing was blood T cells: a sorted CD56 or NKG2C T cell subset, CD4+ or CD8+ T cells, or bulk PBMC T cells (not recorded which). These receptors came from a man aged 18-70 years in good health.

The chain's CDR3 is CSAQRGGPKNIQYF. This chain joins TRBV20-1 and TRBJ2-4; the TCRdb call, TRBD2, lacks DNA for checking. CDR3 size: 14 residues. Germline lookup yields CDR1 DFQATT and CDR2 SNEGSKA (reference sequence).

This chain uses TRBV19 with TRBJ2-1; there is no DNA to check the TCRdb D call of TRBD2. This CDR3 comprises 16 residues. Germline CDR1 is LNHDA and CDR2 is SQIVND (reference sequence). CDR3 in amino acids: CASRHGGTSINNEQFF.

This rearrangement joins TRBV28 to TRBJ1-2. Germline assignment: CDR1 MDHEN and CDR2 SYDVKM. CDR3 length equals 14 residues. The CDR3 loop reads CASSLLRGIYGYTF.

The CDR3 sequence is CASSSAGTGGIIADF. The genes are TRBV12-3 or TRBV12-4 and TRBJ2-7; as DNA is missing, the TRBD1 call by TCRdb cannot be tested. CDR3 length: 15 residues.

The CDR3 reads CASSLKGGTEAFF. V gene TRBV12-3 or TRBV12-4 combines with J gene TRBJ1-1; TCRdb returns TRBD1, unconfirmable since there is no DNA. The CDR3 is 13 amino acids.

The chain couples TRBV11-2 to TRBJ1-1; the D call from TCRdb, TRBD1, cannot be confirmed without DNA. CDR3 size: 16 residues. Germline CDR1 SGHAT, CDR2 FQNNGV. The CDR3 sequence: CASSLIGGGQTFEAFF.

V gene TRBV3-1 combines with J gene TRBJ2-1. CDR3 length equals 16 residues. Germline CDR1 is LGHDT and CDR2 is YNNKEL (reference sequence). CDR3 in amino acids: CASSQDLWNPNGEQFF.

The chain joins TRBV3-1 to TRBJ2-3; as DNA is missing, the TRBD2 call by TCRdb cannot be tested. Per the germline V gene, CDR1 is LGHDT and CDR2 is YNNKEL (reference sequence). The CDR3 spans 18 residues. This CDR3 is CASSQETLAGVPPDTQYF.

V and J are TRBV30 and TRBJ1-2. This CDR3 is built from 13 residues. Germline assignment: CDR1 GTSNPN and CDR2 SVGIG (reference sequence). CDR3 residues: CAWSREGHYGYTF.

This chain links TRBV5-1 with TRBJ2-3; TCRdb's D call, TRBD1, is unchecked because there is no DNA. CDR3 length equals 17 residues. Germline V lookup: CDR1 SGHRS, CDR2 YFSETQ. CDR3 region: CASSTGQGAPSSDTQYF.

This chain connects TRBV12-3 or TRBV12-4 to TRBJ2-7; TCRdb outputs TRBD1, but without DNA this stays unchecked. This CDR3 has 13 amino acids. CDR3 in amino acids: CASSRDRVYEQYF.

V is TRBV5-1 and J is TRBJ1-1; TCRdb selects TRBD1, and the lack of DNA leaves this call unchecked. Germline V CDR1 and CDR2: SGHRS, YFSETQ. The CDR3 covers 15 residues. The CDR3 region is CASSLAPATGTEAFF.

The chain couples TRBV6-1 to TRBJ2-1; lacking DNA, the TRBD1 call made by TCRdb goes unchecked. Germline loops: CDR1 MNHNS, CDR2 SASEGT. There are 15 residues in the CDR3. CDR3 residues: CASSVTTGSYNEQFF.

The J gene is TRBJ2-5, the V gene TRBV28; TCRdb designates TRBD1, a call that cannot be tested without DNA. Germline V gene lookup returns CDR1 MDHEN and CDR2 SYDVKM. The CDR3 sequence is 14 residues long. CDR3 loop: CASSPLGRTLSQYF.

V is TRBV9 and J is TRBJ2-1; absent DNA, TCRdb's TRBD1 call cannot be checked. The CDR3 totals 15 residues. Germline V gives CDR1 SGDLS, CDR2 YYNGEE. CDR3 sequence: CASTLSGGSTDEQFF.

The chain couples TRBV7-2 to TRBJ2-7; TCRdb lists TRBD1, though no DNA is available to test this call. Looked up from germline, CDR1 is SGHTA and CDR2 is FQGNSA. The CDR3 runs 15 residues. This chain's CDR3 is CASSSPGQLKHEQYF.

This chain uses TRBV10-3 with TRBJ2-7; lacking DNA, the TRBD1 call made by TCRdb goes unchecked. Looked up from germline, CDR1 is ENHRY and CDR2 is SYGVKD. The CDR3 has 15 amino acids. CDR3 in amino acids: CAISDPGGPNEGQYF.

The chain links TRBV7-6 to TRBJ2-5; the TRBD2 assignment by TCRdb is unverifiable without DNA. Germline V CDR1 and CDR2: SGHVS, FNYEAQ. There are 18 residues in the CDR3. CDR3 amino acids: CASSLEVPSGPYQETQYF.

The CDR3 loop reads CAITGRQGAGGYTF. The chain recombines TRBV10-3 with TRBJ1-2; the TCRdb call, TRBD1, lacks DNA for checking. This CDR3 comprises 14 residues. Germline CDR1 reads ENHRY; CDR2 reads SYGVKD.

This chain connects TRBV29-1 to TRBJ2-1; checking the TCRdb D call of TRBD1 is not possible without DNA. Germline CDR1 SQVTM, CDR2 ANQGSEA. The CDR3 runs to 13 residues. The CDR3 protein is CSVEPGRYNEQFF.

This chain connects TRBV5-1 to TRBJ1-2; absent DNA, TCRdb's TRBD1 call cannot be checked. Germline V CDR1 and CDR2: SGHRS, YFSETQ. The CDR3 loop spans 13 amino acids. CDR3: CASSLRGDYGYTF.

V is TRBV4-1 and J is TRBJ2-7; TCRdb's D gene call, TRBD2, goes unchecked for lack of DNA. CDR3 length: 15 residues. Germline V gene sequence: CDR1 MGHRA, CDR2 YSYEKL. CDR3: CASSQKAGPNYEQYF.

The J gene is TRBJ2-1, the V gene TRBV19; TCRdb designates TRBD2, a call that cannot be tested without DNA. The length of the CDR3 is 13 residues. Germline-derived CDR1 and CDR2 are LNHDA and SQIVND (reference sequence). This CDR3 reads CASSISSLDEQFF.

The V and J genes are TRBV5-1 and TRBJ2-7; the D call from TCRdb, TRBD1, cannot be confirmed without DNA. Germline V gene data show CDR1 as SGHRS and CDR2 as YFSETQ. This CDR3 is 12 amino acids long. The CDR3 reads CASSSGGGEQYF.